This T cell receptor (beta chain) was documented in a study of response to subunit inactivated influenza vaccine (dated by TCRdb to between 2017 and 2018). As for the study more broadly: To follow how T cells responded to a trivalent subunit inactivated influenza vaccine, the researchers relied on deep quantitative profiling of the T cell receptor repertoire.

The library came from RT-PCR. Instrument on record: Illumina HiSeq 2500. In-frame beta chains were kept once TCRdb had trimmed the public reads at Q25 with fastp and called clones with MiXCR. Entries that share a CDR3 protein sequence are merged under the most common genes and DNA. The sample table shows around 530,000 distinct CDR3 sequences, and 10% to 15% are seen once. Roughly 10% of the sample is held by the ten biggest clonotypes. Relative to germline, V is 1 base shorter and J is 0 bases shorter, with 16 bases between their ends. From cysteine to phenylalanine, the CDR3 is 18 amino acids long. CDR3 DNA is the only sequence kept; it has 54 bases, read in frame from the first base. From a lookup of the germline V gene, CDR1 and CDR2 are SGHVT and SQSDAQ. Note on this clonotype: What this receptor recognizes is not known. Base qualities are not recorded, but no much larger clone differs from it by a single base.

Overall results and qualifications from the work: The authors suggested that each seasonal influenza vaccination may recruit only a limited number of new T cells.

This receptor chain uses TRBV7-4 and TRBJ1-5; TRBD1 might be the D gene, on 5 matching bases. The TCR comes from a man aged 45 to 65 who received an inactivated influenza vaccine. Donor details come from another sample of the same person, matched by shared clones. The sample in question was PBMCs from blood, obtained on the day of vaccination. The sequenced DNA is TGTGCCAGCAGCTTAGGGCAGGGCTGGGGGAATAGCAATCAGCCCCAGCATTTT. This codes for CASSLGQGWGNSNQPQHF.